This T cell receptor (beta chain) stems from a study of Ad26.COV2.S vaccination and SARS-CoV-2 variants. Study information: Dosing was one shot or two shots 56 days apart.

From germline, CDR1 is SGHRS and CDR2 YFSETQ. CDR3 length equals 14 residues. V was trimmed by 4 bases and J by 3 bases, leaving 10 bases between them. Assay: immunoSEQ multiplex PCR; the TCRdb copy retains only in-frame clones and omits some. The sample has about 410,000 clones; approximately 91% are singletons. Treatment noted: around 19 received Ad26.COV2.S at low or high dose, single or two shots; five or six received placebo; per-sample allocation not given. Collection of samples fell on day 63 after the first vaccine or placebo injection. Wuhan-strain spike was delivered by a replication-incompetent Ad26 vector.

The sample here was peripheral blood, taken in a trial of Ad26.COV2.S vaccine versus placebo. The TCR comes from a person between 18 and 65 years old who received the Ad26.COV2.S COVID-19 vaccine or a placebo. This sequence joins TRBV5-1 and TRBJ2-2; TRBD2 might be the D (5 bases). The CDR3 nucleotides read TGCGCCAGCAGCCCCCGTAGCGACACCGGGGAGCTGTTTTTT. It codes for CASSPRSDTGELFF.